Below, 18 T cell receptor beta chains from the same sample are listed, as sequenced in a study of T cell responses to AZD1222 COVID-19 vaccine. The data were produced by immunoSEQ multiplex PCR, yet TCRdb's version contains in-frame clones alone and is incomplete. The data contain around 110,000 clones, around 93% of them singletons. Sequenced here: peripheral blood, sampled 28 days after the second AZD1222 dose. The receptors were gathered from an adult who received the AZD1222 COVID-19 vaccine.

DNA of the CDR3: TGTGCCAGCAGGAGGGACAGTGAAGCTTTCTTT. It is translated as CASRRDSEAFF. This chain uses TRBV6-5 with TRBJ1-1, with 7 bases lining up with TRBD1. The CDR3 runs 11 residues. Germline V gives CDR1 MNHEY, CDR2 SVGAGI. V was pared by 6 bases and J by 7 bases, with 2 bases of the junction left unmatched.

The chain is built from TRBV28 and TRBJ2-7; tentatively, D is TRBD1 (6 bases). V was clipped by 7 bases and J by 2 bases, with 27 bases between them. Germline lookup yields CDR1 MDHEN and CDR2 SYDVKM. The CDR3 contains 18 residues. The CDR3 region is CASTPPLGGRGIPYEQYF. CDR3 nucleotides: TGTGCCAGCACCCCCCCGCTTGGTGGCAGGGGTATCCCCTACGAGCAGTACTTC.

Turning to this clone: Other nucleotide sequences in the sample specify the same CDR3. V and J are TRBV5-1 and TRBJ1-4; D not certain. Germline CDR1 and CDR2: SGHRS and YFSETQ. The CDR3 runs 14 residues. Trimming pared 0 bases from V and 5 bases from J, leaving 8 bases between. In DNA form, the CDR3 reads TGCGCCAGCAGCTTGGGCAGGAGCAATGAAAAACTGTTTTTT. Translation: CASSLGRSNEKLFF.

The genes are TRBV12-3 or TRBV12-4 and TRBJ1-1; D is perhaps TRBD1 (6 bases). The CDR3 runs 11 residues. V lost 6 bases to trimming and J lost 7 bases, with 9 bases between them. The CDR3 loop reads CASSWDNEAFF. The CDR3 DNA is TGTGCCAGCAGCTGGGACAATGAAGCTTTCTTT.

This clone was recorded a few times. V and J are TRBV6-5 and TRBJ2-5; 7 positions match TRBD2. The germline V gene encodes CDR1 MNHEY and CDR2 SVGAGI. Trimming took 0 bases from V and 3 from J; bases not matched to a gene: 4. This CDR3 is 15 amino acids long. The CDR3 region is CASSYSGGVKETQYF. The CDR3 region has the DNA TGTGCCAGCAGTTACTCGGGAGGGGTAAAAGAGACCCAGTACTTC.

The V call is TRBV6-5, the J call TRBJ1-1; 8 bases are shared with TRBD1. J was trimmed by 7 bases and V by 7 bases; bases with no gene match: 11. Germline values: CDR1 MNHEY, CDR2 SVGAGI. The CDR3 consists of 14 residues. The CDR3 DNA reads TGTGCCAGCACCTCGACAGGGGTCCCGGGTGAAGCTTTCTTT. Translated: CASTSTGVPGEAFF.

The chain is built from TRBV7-2 and TRBJ2-2, with 9 bases that match TRBD2. CDR1 and CDR2 from the germline V gene are SGHTA and FQGNSA. V was pared by 5 bases and J by 5 bases, with 3 bases of the junction left unmatched. CDR3 length: 14 amino acids. The CDR3 spells CASSTGLATGELFF. CDR3 sequence (DNA): TGTGCCAGCAGCACGGGACTAGCAACCGGGGAGCTGTTTTTT.

This clone was seen only a few times. The chain couples TRBV7-9 to TRBJ2-7; no reliable D call. Trimming shortened V by 5 bases and J by 3 bases, and 5 bases separated the two germline ends. Germline assignment: CDR1 SEHNR and CDR2 FQNEAQ (reference sequence). This CDR3 has 11 residues. The DNA for the CDR3 is TGTGCCAGCAGCCTTAGCTACGAGCAGTACTTC. It specifies CASSLSYEQYF.

The chain couples TRBV6-2 or TRBV6-3 to TRBJ1-2, with D possibly being TRBD1 (6 bases). Deletions cut 5 bases from V and 8 bases from J, with 12 bases between. The V gene's germline CDR1 is MNHEY and CDR2 SVGEGT. The CDR3 sequence is 12 residues long. The CDR3 DNA follows: TGTGCCAGCAGTCACACAGGGCGCGGCTACACCTTC. As protein: CASSHTGRGYTF.

V is TRBV11-2 and J is TRBJ1-4; 7 nucleotides align to TRBD1. CDR3 length: 14 residues. Germline V lookup: CDR1 SGHAT, CDR2 FQNNGV. V lost 6 bases to trimming and J lost 11 bases; unmatched junction nucleotides: 12. The CDR3, as DNA: TGTGCCAGCAGTAACAAACTCAGGGGGGGCAAACTGTTTTTT. Translating it yields CASSNKLRGGKLFF.

This sequence joins TRBV10-3 and TRBJ2-7, with 9 bases matching TRBD1. CDR1 is ENHRY and CDR2 is SYGVKD in the germline V gene. The CDR3 consists of 14 residues. The ends lost 8 bases at V and 0 bases at J; junction bases unmatched: 5. The CDR3 reads CAIGLTGGSYEQYF. The CDR3 DNA is TGTGCCATCGGATTGACAGGGGGCTCCTACGAGCAGTACTTC.

V gene TRBV4-1 combines with J gene TRBJ1-5; D is unresolved. This CDR3 has 15 residues. V lost 4 bases to trimming and J lost 0 bases, with 10 bases between them. The V gene's germline CDR1 is MGHRA and CDR2 YSYEKL. The CDR3 reads CASSRTDISNQPQHF. DNA for the CDR3: TGCGCCAGCAGCCGCACAGACATTAGCAATCAGCCCCAGCATTTT.

The chain links TRBV6-2 or TRBV6-3 to TRBJ2-1; D is unresolved. Germline V gene data show CDR1 as MNHEY and CDR2 as SVGEGT. The V end was cut by 4 bases, the J end by 0 bases, with 13 bases between. The CDR3 runs to 16 residues. CDR3 residues: CASSSYSSSSYNEQFF. The CDR3 DNA follows: TGTGCCAGCAGTTCGTACTCGAGTAGCTCCTACAATGAGCAGTTCTTC.

The gene calls are TRBV6-6 and TRBJ2-7, with D perhaps matching TRBD2 (6 bases). The germline V gene encodes CDR1 MNHNY and CDR2 SVGAGI (reference sequence). Trimming left V 2 bases short and J 7 bases short, with 12 bases between. There are 13 residues in the CDR3. CDR3 DNA sequence: TGTGCCAGCAGTTACGGAGACGCGGGGGAGCAGTACTTC. Amino acid sequence: CASSYGDAGEQYF.

V gene TRBV19 combines with J gene TRBJ1-1; no definite D call. Germline values: CDR1 LNHDA, CDR2 SQIVND (reference sequence). The CDR3 sequence is 14 residues long. V was trimmed by 2 bases and J by 0 bases, leaving 7 bases between them. CDR3 in DNA: TGTGCCAGTAGTATATCCCCGATGAACACTGAAGCTTTCTTT. Amino acids: CASSISPMNTEAFF.

The chain recombines TRBV19 with TRBJ1-2; no firm D call. The germline CDR1 and CDR2 sequences are LNHDA and SQIVND (reference sequence). V gave up 7 bases and J gave up 7 bases, with 19 bases separating them. The CDR3 consists of 14 residues. The CDR3 region is CASTPNGRRGGYTF. CDR3 sequence (DNA): TGTGCCAGTACCCCCAATGGCCGACGGGGTGGCTACACCTTC.

The chain carries TRBV6-2 or TRBV6-3 and TRBJ1-5; TRBD1 agrees at 7 bases. V gave up 2 bases and J gave up 7 bases; unmatched junction bases: 5. The germline gives CDR1 MNHEY, CDR2 SVGEGT. This CDR3 is 14 amino acids long. Written as DNA, the CDR3 is TGTGCCAGCAGTTACGGGACAGTAAGGCAGCCCCAGCATTTT. It translates to CASSYGTVRQPQHF.

The J gene is TRBJ2-7, the V gene TRBV30; D is uncertain. Between the trimmed V and J ends, which lost 1 base and 5 bases, there was a span of 6 bases. Germline V gene lookup returns CDR1 GTSNPN and CDR2 SVGIG (reference sequence). The CDR3 runs 11 residues. CDR3 in DNA: TGTGCCTGGAGTGGCGGAAACGAGCAGTACTTC. It encodes CAWSGGNEQYF.